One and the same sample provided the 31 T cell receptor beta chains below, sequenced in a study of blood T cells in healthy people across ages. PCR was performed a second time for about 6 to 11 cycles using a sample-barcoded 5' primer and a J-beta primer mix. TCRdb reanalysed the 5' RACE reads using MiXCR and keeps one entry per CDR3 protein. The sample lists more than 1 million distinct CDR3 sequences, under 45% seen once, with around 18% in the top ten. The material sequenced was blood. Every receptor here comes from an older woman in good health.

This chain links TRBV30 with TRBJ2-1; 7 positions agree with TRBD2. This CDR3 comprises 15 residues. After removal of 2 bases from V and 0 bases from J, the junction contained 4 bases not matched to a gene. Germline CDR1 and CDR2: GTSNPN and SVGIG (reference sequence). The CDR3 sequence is CAWSPAGSSYNEQFF. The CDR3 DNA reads TGTGCCTGGAGTCCAGCGGGGAGCTCCTACAATGAGCAGTTCTTC.

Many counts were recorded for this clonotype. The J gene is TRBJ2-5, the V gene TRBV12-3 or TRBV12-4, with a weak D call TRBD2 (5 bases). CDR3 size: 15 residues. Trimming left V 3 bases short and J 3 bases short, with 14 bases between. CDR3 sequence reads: CASSFSGRAEETQYF. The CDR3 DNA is TGTGCCAGCAGTTTTTCTGGGCGGGCAGAAGAGACCCAGTACTTC.

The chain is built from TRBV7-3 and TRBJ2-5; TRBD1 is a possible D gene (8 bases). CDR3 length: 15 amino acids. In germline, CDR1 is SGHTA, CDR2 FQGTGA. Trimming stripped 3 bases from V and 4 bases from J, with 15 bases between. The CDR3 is CASSFDRGGVETQYF. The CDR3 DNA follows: TGTGCCAGCAGCTTCGACAGGGGAGGGGTAGAGACCCAGTACTTC.

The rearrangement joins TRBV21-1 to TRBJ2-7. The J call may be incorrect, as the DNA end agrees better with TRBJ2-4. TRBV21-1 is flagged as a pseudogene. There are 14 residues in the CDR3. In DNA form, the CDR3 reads TGTGCCAGCAGCCTAGAACCGTCCAAAAACATTCAGTACTTC. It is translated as CASSLEPSKNIQYF.

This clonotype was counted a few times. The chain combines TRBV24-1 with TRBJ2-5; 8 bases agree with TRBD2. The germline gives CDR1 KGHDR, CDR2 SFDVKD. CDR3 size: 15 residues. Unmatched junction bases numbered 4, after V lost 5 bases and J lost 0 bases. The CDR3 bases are TGTGCCACCAGTGTAGCGGGAACAAACCAAGAGACCCAGTACTTC. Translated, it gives CATSVAGTNQETQYF.

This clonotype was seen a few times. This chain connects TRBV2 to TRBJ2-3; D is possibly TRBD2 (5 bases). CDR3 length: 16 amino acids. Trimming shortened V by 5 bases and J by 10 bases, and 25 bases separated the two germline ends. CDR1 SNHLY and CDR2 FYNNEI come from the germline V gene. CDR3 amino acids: CASSLLFLGLTAAQYF. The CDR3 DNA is TGTGCCAGCAGTCTCCTCTTTCTAGGACTCACGGCGGCGCAGTATTTT.

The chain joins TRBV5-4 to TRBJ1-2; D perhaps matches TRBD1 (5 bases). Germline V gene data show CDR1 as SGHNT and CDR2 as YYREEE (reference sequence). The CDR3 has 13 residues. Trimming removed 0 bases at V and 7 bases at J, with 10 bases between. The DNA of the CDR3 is TGTGCCAGCAGCTTGGTCCAGGGAGGTGGCTACACCTTC. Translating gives CASSLVQGGGYTF.

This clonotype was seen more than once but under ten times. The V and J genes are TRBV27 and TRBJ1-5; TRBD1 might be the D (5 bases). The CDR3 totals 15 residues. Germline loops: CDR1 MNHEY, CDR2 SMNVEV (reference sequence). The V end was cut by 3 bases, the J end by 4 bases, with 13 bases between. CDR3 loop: CASSLAGEQNQPQHF. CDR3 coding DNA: TGTGCCAGCAGTTTGGCGGGGGAGCAGAATCAGCCCCAGCATTTT.

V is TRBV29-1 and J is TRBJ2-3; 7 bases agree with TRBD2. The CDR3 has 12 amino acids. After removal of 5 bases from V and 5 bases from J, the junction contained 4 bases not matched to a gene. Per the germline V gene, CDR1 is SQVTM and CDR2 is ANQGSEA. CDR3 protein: CSVKAGLDTQYF. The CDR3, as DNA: TGCAGCGTTAAAGCGGGGTTAGATACGCAGTATTTT.

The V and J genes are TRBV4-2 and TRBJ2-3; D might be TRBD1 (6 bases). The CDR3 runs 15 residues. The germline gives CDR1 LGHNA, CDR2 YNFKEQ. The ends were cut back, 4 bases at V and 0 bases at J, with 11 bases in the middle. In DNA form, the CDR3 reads TGTGCCAGCAGCCCCCGGGACACTAGCACAGATACGCAGTATTTT. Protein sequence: CASSPRDTSTDTQYF.

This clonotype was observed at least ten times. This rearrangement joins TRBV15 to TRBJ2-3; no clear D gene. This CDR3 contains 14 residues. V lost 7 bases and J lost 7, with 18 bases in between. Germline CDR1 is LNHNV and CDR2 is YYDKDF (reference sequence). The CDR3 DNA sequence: TGTGCCACCAAAGTCGGAGACTTCCTTAATACGCAGTATTTT. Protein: CATKVGDFLNTQYF. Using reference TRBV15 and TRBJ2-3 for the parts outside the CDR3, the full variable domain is DAMVIQNPRYQVTQFGKPVTLSCSQTLNHNVMYWYQQKSSQAPKLLFHYYDKDFNNEADTPDNFQSRRPNTSFCFLDIRSPGLGDTAMYLCATKVGDFLNTQYFGPGTRLTVL.

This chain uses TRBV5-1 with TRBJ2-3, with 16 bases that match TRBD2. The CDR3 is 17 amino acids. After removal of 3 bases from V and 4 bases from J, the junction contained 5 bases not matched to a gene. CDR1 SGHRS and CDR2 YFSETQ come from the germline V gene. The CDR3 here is CASSSTGTSGRADTQYF. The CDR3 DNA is TGCGCCAGCAGCTCCACCGGGACTAGCGGGAGGGCAGATACGCAGTATTTT.

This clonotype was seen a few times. The CDR3 protein is CSATGTSGPYEQYF. DNA of the CDR3: TGCAGTGCTACCGGGACTAGCGGGCCGTACGAGCAGTACTTC. The V call is TRBV20-1, the J call TRBJ2-7; 12 bases line up with TRBD2. Germline CDR1 reads DFQATT; CDR2 reads SNEGSKA (reference sequence). This CDR3 is built from 14 residues. After removal of 4 bases from V and 4 bases from J, the junction contained 5 bases not matched to a gene.

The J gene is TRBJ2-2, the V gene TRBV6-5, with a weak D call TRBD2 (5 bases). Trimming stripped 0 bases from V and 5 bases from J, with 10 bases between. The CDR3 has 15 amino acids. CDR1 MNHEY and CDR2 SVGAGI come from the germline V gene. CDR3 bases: TGTGCCAGCAGTTACTCGACCCGGGAAACCGGGGAGCTGTTTTTT. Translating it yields CASSYSTRETGELFF.

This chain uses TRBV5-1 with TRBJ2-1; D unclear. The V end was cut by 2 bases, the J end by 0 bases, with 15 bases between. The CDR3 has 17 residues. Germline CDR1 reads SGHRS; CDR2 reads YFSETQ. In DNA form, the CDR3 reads TGCGCCAGCAGCTTAATAAACGCGGCAAGCTCCTACAATGAGCAGTTCTTC. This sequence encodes CASSLINAASSYNEQFF.

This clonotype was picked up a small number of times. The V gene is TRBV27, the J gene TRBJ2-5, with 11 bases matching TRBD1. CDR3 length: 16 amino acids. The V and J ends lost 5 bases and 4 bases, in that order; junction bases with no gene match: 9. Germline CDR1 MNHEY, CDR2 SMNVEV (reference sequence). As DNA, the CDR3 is TGTGCCAGCAGTATCCAGGACAGGGGGCTAGGAGAGACCCAGTACTTC. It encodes CASSIQDRGLGETQYF.

In DNA form, the CDR3 reads TGTGCCAGCAGGCCGGGACTGGTGTCCTACGAGCAGTACTTC. Protein product: CASRPGLVSYEQYF. This chain uses TRBV2 with TRBJ2-7, with D possibly matching TRBD2 (6 bases). The CDR3 has 14 residues. Deletions cut 6 bases from V and 1 base from J, with 13 bases between. Germline-derived CDR1 and CDR2 are SNHLY and FYNNEI.

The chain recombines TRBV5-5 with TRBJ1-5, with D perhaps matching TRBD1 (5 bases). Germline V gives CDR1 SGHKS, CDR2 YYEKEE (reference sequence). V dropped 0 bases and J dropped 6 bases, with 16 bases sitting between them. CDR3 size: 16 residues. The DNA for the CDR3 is TGTGCCAGCAGCTTGGGGACTTTTGGGGGGGTTCAGCCCCAGCATTTT. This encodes CASSLGTFGGVQPQHF.

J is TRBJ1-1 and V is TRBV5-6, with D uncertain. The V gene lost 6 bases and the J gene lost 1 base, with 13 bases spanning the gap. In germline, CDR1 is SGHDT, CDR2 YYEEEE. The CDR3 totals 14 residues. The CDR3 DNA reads TGTGCCAGCACTGTTCTCGTGCGGAACACTGAAGCTTTCTTT. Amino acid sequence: CASTVLVRNTEAFF. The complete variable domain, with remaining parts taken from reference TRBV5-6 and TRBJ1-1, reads DAGVTQSPTHLIKTRGQQVTLRCSPKSGHDTVSWYQQALGQGPQFIFQYYEEEERQRGNFPDRFSGHQFPNYSSELNVNALLLGDSALYLCASTVLVRNTEAFFGQGTRLTVV.

CDR3 nucleotide sequence: TGCAGCGTTGAAGGGCTAGCGGGAGTGGGTGAGCAGTTCTTC. Its protein is CSVEGLAGVGEQFF. The V and J genes are TRBV29-1 and TRBJ2-1, with TRBD2 identical over 10 bases. Trimming at V came to 1 base and at J to 9 bases, leaving 6 bases not matched to a gene. Germline-derived CDR1 and CDR2 are SQVTM and ANQGSEA. This CDR3 comprises 14 residues.

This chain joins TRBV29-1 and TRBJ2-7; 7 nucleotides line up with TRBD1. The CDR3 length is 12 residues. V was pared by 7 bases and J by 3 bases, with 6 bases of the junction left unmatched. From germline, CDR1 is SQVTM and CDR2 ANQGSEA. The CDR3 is CSAYRDSYEQYF. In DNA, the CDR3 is TGCAGCGCCTACCGGGACAGCTACGAGCAGTACTTC.

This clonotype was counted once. The CDR3 loop is CASGPTGLVSPLHF. The CDR3 region has the DNA TGTGCCAGCGGACCTACAGGGCTCGTTTCACCCCTCCACTTT. This chain connects TRBV27 to TRBJ1-6, with D maybe TRBD1 (6 bases). The V gene's germline CDR1 is MNHEY and CDR2 SMNVEV (reference sequence). V dropped 8 bases and J dropped 9 bases, with 17 bases sitting between them. CDR3 length equals 14 residues.

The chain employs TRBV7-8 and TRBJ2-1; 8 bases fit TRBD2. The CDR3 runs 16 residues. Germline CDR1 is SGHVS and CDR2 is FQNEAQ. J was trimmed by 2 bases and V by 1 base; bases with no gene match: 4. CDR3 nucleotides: TGTGCCAGCAGCTTAGTCGCGGGAGGTACCTACAATGAGCAGTTCTTC. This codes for CASSLVAGGTYNEQFF.

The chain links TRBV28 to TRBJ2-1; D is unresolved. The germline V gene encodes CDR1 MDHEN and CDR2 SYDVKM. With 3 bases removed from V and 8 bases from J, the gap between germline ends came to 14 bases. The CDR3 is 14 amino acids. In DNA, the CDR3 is TGTGCCAGCAGTTTGTGTGGAACCGCGGATGAGCAGTTCTTC. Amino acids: CASSLCGTADEQFF.

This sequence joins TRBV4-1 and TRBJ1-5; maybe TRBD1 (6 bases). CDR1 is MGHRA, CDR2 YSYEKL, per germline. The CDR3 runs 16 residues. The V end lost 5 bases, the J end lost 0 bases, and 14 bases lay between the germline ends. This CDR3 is CASSLQGPNSNQPQHF. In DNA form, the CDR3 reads TGCGCCAGCAGCTTGCAGGGGCCTAATAGCAATCAGCCCCAGCATTTT.

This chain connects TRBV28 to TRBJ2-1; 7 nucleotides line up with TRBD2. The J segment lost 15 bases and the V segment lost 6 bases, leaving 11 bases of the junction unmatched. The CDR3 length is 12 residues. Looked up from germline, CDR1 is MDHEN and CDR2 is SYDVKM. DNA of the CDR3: TGTGCCAGCAGCAGTGGCGGGGGAAGGCTGTTCTTC. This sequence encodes CASSSGGGRLFF.

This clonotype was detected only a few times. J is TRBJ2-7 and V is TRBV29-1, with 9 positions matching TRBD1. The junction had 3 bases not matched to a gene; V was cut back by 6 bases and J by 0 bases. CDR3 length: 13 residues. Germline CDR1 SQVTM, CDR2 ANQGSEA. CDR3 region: CSVRDRDSYEQYF. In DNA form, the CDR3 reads TGCAGCGTCCGGGACAGGGACTCCTACGAGCAGTACTTC.

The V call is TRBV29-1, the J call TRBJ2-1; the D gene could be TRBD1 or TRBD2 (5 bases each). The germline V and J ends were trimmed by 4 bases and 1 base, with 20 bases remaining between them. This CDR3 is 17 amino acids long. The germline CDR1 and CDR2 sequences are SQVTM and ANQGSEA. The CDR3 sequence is CSVADLRGADSYNEQFF. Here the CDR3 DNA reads TGCAGCGTTGCGGATTTGCGAGGGGCTGATTCCTACAATGAGCAGTTCTTC.

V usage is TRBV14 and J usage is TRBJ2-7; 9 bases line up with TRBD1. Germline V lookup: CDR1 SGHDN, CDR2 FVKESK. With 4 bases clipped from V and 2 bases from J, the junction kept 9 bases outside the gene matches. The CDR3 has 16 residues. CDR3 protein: CASSLDRGIGPYEQYF. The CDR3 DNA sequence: TGTGCCAGCAGCCTCGACAGGGGGATAGGTCCCTACGAGCAGTACTTC.

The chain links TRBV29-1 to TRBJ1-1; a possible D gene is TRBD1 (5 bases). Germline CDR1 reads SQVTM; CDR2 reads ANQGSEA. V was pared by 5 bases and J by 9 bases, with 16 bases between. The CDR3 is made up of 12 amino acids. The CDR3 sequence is CSVLGKGLQAFF. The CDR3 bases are TGCAGCGTTCTGGGAAAGGGGCTACAAGCTTTCTTT.

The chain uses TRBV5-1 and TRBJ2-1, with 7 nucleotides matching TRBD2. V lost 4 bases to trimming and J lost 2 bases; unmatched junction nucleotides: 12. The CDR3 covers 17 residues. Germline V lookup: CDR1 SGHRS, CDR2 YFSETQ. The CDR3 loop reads CASSPSSGLAAYNEQFF. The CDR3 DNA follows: TGCGCCAGCAGCCCTAGCTCCGGTCTAGCGGCCTACAATGAGCAGTTCTTC.